This passage covers 26 T cell receptor beta chains from one sample sequenced in a study of blood T cell repertoires in COVID-19. Some clones are missing from TCRdb's copy, which holds only in-frame ones; the method was immunoSEQ multiplex PCR. The table records 130,000 to 150,000 clones, approximately 86% of them present only once. Source material: peripheral blood. Receptors originate from a woman in her forties with active or convalescent COVID-19.

The chain couples TRBV28 to TRBJ1-5, with D perhaps matching TRBD1 (6 bases). V dropped 2 bases and J dropped 4 bases, with 12 bases sitting between them. Germline assignment: CDR1 MDHEN and CDR2 SYDVKM. The CDR3 consists of 15 residues. CDR3 nucleotide sequence: TGTGCCAGCAGTTTAGGGGGGGCGATTAATCAGCCCCAGCATTTT. Protein product: CASSLGGAINQPQHF.

This chain joins TRBV12-5 and TRBJ1-1; D is uncertain. The CDR3 loop spans 13 amino acids. CDR1 is LGHNT and CDR2 is FRNRAP in the germline V gene. V was shortened by 0 bases and J by 7 bases, with 9 bases between the two germline ends. The CDR3 sequence is CASGLVAGIEAFF. The DNA for the CDR3 is TGTGCTAGTGGTTTGGTAGCGGGCATTGAAGCTTTCTTT.

As for this clone: Germline is not matched at one junction end, which may reflect a read error. V is TRBV7-7 and J is TRBJ2-2; 11 nucleotides line up with TRBD2. This CDR3 has 16 amino acids. In germline, CDR1 is SSHAT, CDR2 FNYEAQ (reference sequence). CDR3 loop: CASSFGTSGYTGELFF. CDR3 nucleotides: TGTGCTAGCAGCTTTGGGACTAGCGGCTACACCGGGGAGCTGTTTTTT.

The chain joins TRBV11-2 to TRBJ1-6; D ambiguous. Germline V gene lookup returns CDR1 SGHAT and CDR2 FQNNGV. CDR3 length: 16 amino acids. V lost 0 bases and J lost 17, with 23 bases in between. The CDR3 reads CASSLDWSRPRVGVHF. The CDR3 coding sequence is TGTGCCAGCAGCTTAGATTGGAGTAGGCCCCGAGTCGGGGTCCACTTT.

This clone has just one count. V gene TRBV27 combines with J gene TRBJ1-5; no definite D call. V was shortened by 2 bases and J by 3 bases, with 8 bases between the two germline ends. The CDR3 covers 14 residues. Germline V gene data show CDR1 as MNHEY and CDR2 as SMNVEV (reference sequence). The CDR3 loop is CASSLRDINQPQHF. The CDR3, as DNA: TGTGCCAGCAGTTTACGAGATATCAATCAGCCCCAGCATTTT.

The chain joins TRBV27 to TRBJ2-7; TRBD1 might be the D (5 bases). Germline V gene lookup returns CDR1 MNHEY and CDR2 SMNVEV (reference sequence). The CDR3 totals 15 residues. Trimming removed 3 bases from V and 3 bases from J, with 15 bases in between. The CDR3 DNA follows: TGTGCCAGCAGTTTCGGGCCTAGGGGTAACTACGAGCAGTACTTC. Its translation: CASSFGPRGNYEQYF.

This clone was picked up a small number of times. The DNA of the CDR3 is TGTGCCAGCAGTTATACAGGGGGGGGCAATCAGCCCCAGCATTTT. Translated, it gives CASSYTGGGNQPQHF. The chain uses TRBV6-2 or TRBV6-3 and TRBJ1-5; TRBD1 matches 8 bases. The CDR3 covers 15 residues. V was clipped by 3 bases and J by 2 bases; unmatched bases: 3. Germline values: CDR1 MNHEY, CDR2 SVGEGT.

The chain links TRBV5-5 to TRBJ1-1; 12 bases are shared with TRBD1. The V segment lost 6 bases and the J segment 6 bases; nucleotides outside the gene matches: 12. Germline values: CDR1 SGHKS, CDR2 YYEKEE (reference sequence). CDR3 size: 16 residues. The CDR3 region is CASIMGQGAKRAEAFF. DNA of the CDR3: TGTGCCAGCATTATGGGACAGGGGGCGAAGAGAGCTGAAGCTTTCTTT.

The CDR3 DNA reads as TGCGCCAGCAGCCAAGGGTTCGGGGGGCGGGAGACCCAGTACTTC. Residues: CASSQGFGGRETQYF. The rearrangement joins TRBV4-1 to TRBJ2-5; D may be TRBD2 (7 bases). The CDR3 runs 15 residues. Germline V gives CDR1 MGHRA, CDR2 YSYEKL. V shed 1 base and J shed 5 bases, with 14 bases lying between them.

The chain couples TRBV28 to TRBJ2-4; 8 bases align to TRBD1. The CDR3 spans 14 residues. V trimming: 4 bases; J trimming: 7 bases; junction bases outside the gene matches: 6. Per the germline V gene, CDR1 is MDHEN and CDR2 is SYDVKM. CDR3 nucleotides: TGTGCCAGCAGTTCTGACAGGGGAAGGAACATTCAGTACTTC. This sequence encodes CASSSDRGRNIQYF.

The V and J genes are TRBV28 and TRBJ1-5; D call uncertain. Trimming left V 4 bases short and J 3 bases short, with 16 bases between. The germline CDR1 and CDR2 sequences are MDHEN and SYDVKM. This CDR3 is built from 16 residues. The CDR3 DNA follows: TGTGCCAGCAGTTCCCCCTTAAGAGGCCTCAATCAGCCCCAGCATTTT. It is translated as CASSSPLRGLNQPQHF.

The rearrangement joins TRBV20-1 to TRBJ1-2; D uncertain. The ends were cut back, 6 bases at V and 5 bases at J, with 7 bases in the middle. The CDR3 is 10 amino acids. CDR1 DFQATT and CDR2 SNEGSKA come from the germline V gene (reference sequence). The chain's CDR3 is CSATVYGYTF. CDR3 coding DNA: TGCAGTGCCACGGTTTATGGCTACACCTTC.

V is TRBV27 and J is TRBJ2-3, with TRBD2 identical over 14 bases. The germline gives CDR1 MNHEY, CDR2 SMNVEV (reference sequence). The CDR3 is 18 amino acids. Trimming took 3 bases from V and 2 from J; bases not matched to a gene: 7. In DNA form, the CDR3 reads TGTGCCAGCAGTTTCCAGGGACTAGCGGGGGTTAACACAGATACGCAGTATTTT. Translation: CASSFQGLAGVNTDTQYF.

This chain connects TRBV4-3 to TRBJ1-3; 9 nucleotides line up with TRBD1. Germline trimming cut 3 bases from V and 4 bases from J; bases unmatched to any gene: 7. The length of the CDR3 is 16 residues. Per the germline V gene, CDR1 is LGHNA and CDR2 is YSLEER. This CDR3 is CASSHYGQGPGNTIYF. The CDR3 bases are TGCGCCAGCAGCCATTACGGACAGGGGCCCGGAAACACCATATATTTT.

This rearrangement joins TRBV6-5 to TRBJ1-5, with TRBD1 matching over 9 bases. With 6 bases clipped from V and 4 bases from J, the junction kept 7 bases outside the gene matches. The germline V gene has CDR1 MNHEY and CDR2 SVGAGI. The length of the CDR3 is 15 residues. CDR3 sequence: CASSPGTGINQPQHF. As DNA, the CDR3 is TGTGCCAGCAGCCCCGGGACAGGGATTAATCAGCCCCAGCATTTT.

The DNA for the CDR3 is TGTGCCAGCAGTTTGGACAGGGTTGGATCACCCCTCCACTTT. As protein: CASSLDRVGSPLHF. This rearrangement joins TRBV27 to TRBJ1-6; 8 bases are a match to TRBD1. The CDR3 spans 14 residues. The germline V gene encodes CDR1 MNHEY and CDR2 SMNVEV (reference sequence). The V segment lost 3 bases and the J segment 10 bases; nucleotides outside the gene matches: 5.

The DNA for the CDR3 is TGTGCCAGCTCACCGGGACTTCCAAGGGAGACCCAGTACTTC. It is translated as CASSPGLPRETQYF. The chain couples TRBV18 to TRBJ2-5, with D possibly TRBD2 on 6 matching bases. V lost 3 bases to trimming and J lost 5 bases, with 13 bases between them. CDR3 size: 14 residues. Per the germline V gene, CDR1 is KGHSH and CDR2 is LQKENI.

This chain links TRBV6-1 with TRBJ2-7; 7 positions match TRBD1. V shed 3 bases and J 2 bases; nucleotides not matched to a gene: 16. This CDR3 is built from 18 residues. Germline CDR1 is MNHNS and CDR2 is SASEGT. The CDR3 spells CASSDTFRDRARPYEQYF. CDR3 DNA sequence: TGTGCCAGCAGTGACACTTTCCGGGACAGAGCGAGACCCTACGAGCAGTACTTC.

This sequence joins TRBV15 and TRBJ2-2; D is uncertain. The germline V gene encodes CDR1 LNHNV and CDR2 YYDKDF (reference sequence). Trimming pared 3 bases from V and 2 bases from J, leaving 4 bases between. CDR3 size: 13 residues. The CDR3 coding sequence is TGTGCCACCAGCAGCTTTAACACCGGGGAGCTGTTTTTT. Amino acid sequence: CATSSFNTGELFF.

This chain connects TRBV29-1 to TRBJ2-7; 10 positions match TRBD1. This CDR3 contains 14 residues. CDR1 and CDR2 from the germline V gene are SQVTM and ANQGSEA. Trimming took 3 bases from V and 3 from J; bases not matched to a gene: 5. The DNA for the CDR3 is TGCAGCGTTGATCGCGGGACAGGGGACTACGAGCAGTACTTC. Residues: CSVDRGTGDYEQYF.

There are a few counts of this clone. The chain is built from TRBV7-8 and TRBJ1-1, with D perhaps TRBD1 (5 bases). Trimming shortened V by 4 bases and J by 3 bases, and 12 bases separated the two germline ends. In germline, CDR1 is SGHVS, CDR2 FQNEAQ. This CDR3 is built from 14 residues. CDR3 in amino acids: CASSSPGLHTEAFF. DNA for the CDR3: TGTGCCAGCAGCTCGCCGGGACTTCACACTGAAGCTTTCTTT. The whole variable domain, filled in from reference TRBV7-8 and TRBJ1-1, reads GAGVSQSPRYKVAKRGQDVALRCDPISGHVSLFWYQQALGQGPEFLTYFQNEAQLDKSGLPSDRFFAERPEGSVSTLKIQRTQQEDSAVYLCASSSPGLHTEAFFGQGTRLTVV.

The V call is TRBV10-3, the J call TRBJ2-1; 11 bases match TRBD2. Germline V CDR1 and CDR2: ENHRY, SYGVKD. The J segment lost 10 bases and the V segment lost 0 bases, leaving 8 bases of the junction unmatched. CDR3 length: 16 residues. For the CDR3, the DNA is TGTGCCATCAGTGAGTCGCTAGCGGGAGGCCTCCAGGAGCAGTTCTTC. As protein: CAISESLAGGLQEQFF.

The chain joins TRBV5-1 to TRBJ1-1, with D maybe TRBD1 (5 bases). The V gene lost 4 bases and the J gene lost 1 base, with 11 bases spanning the gap. The CDR3 spans 14 residues. The germline V gene has CDR1 SGHRS and CDR2 YFSETQ. CDR3 sequence: CASSPQTANTEAFF. In nucleotides, the CDR3 is TGCGCCAGCAGCCCTCAGACAGCGAACACTGAAGCTTTCTTT.

This chain uses TRBV28 with TRBJ1-6; TRBD1 matches 8 bases. V shed 2 bases and J 7 bases; nucleotides not matched to a gene: 7. Germline loops: CDR1 MDHEN, CDR2 SYDVKM. CDR3 length: 16 amino acids. The CDR3 protein is CASSLRITGGNSPLHF. The CDR3 region has the DNA TGTGCCAGCAGTTTAAGGATCACAGGGGGGAATTCACCCCTCCACTTT.

This chain links TRBV3-1 (or the pseudogene TRBV3-2) with TRBJ1-2; 8 bases are shared with TRBD1. The CDR3 is 15 amino acids. The V gene end was trimmed by 6 bases and the J gene end by 4 bases; junction bases not matched to a gene: 10. The V gene's germline CDR1 is LGHDT and CDR2 YNNKEL (reference sequence). CDR3 protein: CASSHYRGVSYGYTF. In DNA form, the CDR3 reads TGTGCCAGCAGTCATTACAGGGGGGTCTCCTATGGCTACACCTTC.

The chain links TRBV10-3 to TRBJ2-7, with D hard to call. Germline CDR1 reads ENHRY; CDR2 reads SYGVKD. CDR3 size: 14 residues. V dropped 2 bases and J dropped 4 bases, with 12 bases sitting between them. The CDR3 loop is CAISEKQLKYEQYF. The CDR3 DNA follows: TGTGCCATCAGTGAGAAACAGCTCAAATACGAGCAGTACTTC.